This T cell receptor (beta chain) was documented in a study of T cell changes during pregnancy in multiple sclerosis. Data came from immunoSEQ multiplex PCR; TCRdb stores just in-frame clones and leaves some out. The sample records approximately 73,000 clones, approximately 90% being singletons. The CDR3 has 13 residues. V lost 7 bases and J lost 5, with 15 bases in between. Per the germline V gene, CDR1 is MNHNS and CDR2 is SASEGT. The chain links TRBV6-1 to TRBJ2-7, with D maybe TRBD1 (5 bases). Sequencing was performed on CD4+ T cells from peripheral blood mononuclear cells, taken before pregnancy. The sequence was obtained from a female donor with multiple sclerosis, enrolled in a pregnancy study. The CDR3 sequence is CASNRTPRDEQYF. DNA for the CDR3: TGTGCCAGCAATAGGACACCTCGTGACGAGCAGTACTTC.